Presented here are 9 T cell receptor beta chains from one specimen sequenced in a study of preoperative IRX-2 immunotherapy in early breast cancer. Treatment here: preoperative locoregional IRX-2 cytokine immunotherapy. The table came from immunoSEQ multiplex PCR; TCRdb's copy has only in-frame clones and leaves some out. The sample lists around 62,000 clones; approximately 94% were seen once. Sample collection occurred from a patient treated with IRX-2 immunotherapy. These receptors were collected from a human donor with breast cancer.

J is TRBJ2-5 and V is TRBV5-1, with D possibly called TRBD1 or TRBD2 (5 bases each). Trimming pared 4 bases from V and 0 bases from J, leaving 7 bases between. Germline V gene sequence: CDR1 SGHRS, CDR2 YFSETQ. This CDR3 contains 13 residues. In DNA, the CDR3 is TGCGCCAGCAGCGGGGACGACCAAGAGACCCAGTACTTC. It specifies CASSGDDQETQYF.

J is TRBJ2-3 and V is TRBV7-3, with D perhaps TRBD2 (6 bases). V lost 2 bases and J 10 bases, leaving 16 bases between the germline ends. This CDR3 is 14 amino acids long. Germline CDR1 is SGHTA and CDR2 is FQGTGA. The CDR3 DNA reads as TGTGCCAGCAGCTTACTTGGATCGGGAGAGGCGCAGTATTTT. Amino acid sequence: CASSLLGSGEAQYF.

The rearrangement joins TRBV9 to TRBJ2-5, with 8 nucleotides matching TRBD2. This CDR3 spans 14 amino acids. J lost 2 bases, V lost 4 bases, and 4 bases had no gene match. Germline V gene data show CDR1 as SGDLS and CDR2 as YYNGEE. The chain's CDR3 is CASSPIAGQETQYF. CDR3 coding DNA: TGTGCCAGCAGCCCAATAGCGGGGCAAGAGACCCAGTACTTC.

The V gene is TRBV7-8, the J gene TRBJ1-5; 8 nucleotides agree with TRBD1. Losses at the gene ends were 0 bases for V and 5 bases for J; bases not matched to a gene: 6. Germline V gene data show CDR1 as SGHVS and CDR2 as FQNEAQ. This CDR3 region has 16 residues. CDR3 nucleotide sequence: TGTGCCAGCAGCTTAGCAGGACAGGGCTTCCATCAGCCCCAGCATTTT. This codes for CASSLAGQGFHQPQHF.

The rearrangement links TRBV7-2 to TRBJ1-5, with D maybe TRBD1 (6 bases). CDR1 and CDR2 from the germline V gene are SGHTA and FQGNSA. CDR3 length: 16 amino acids. V lost 1 base, J lost 11 bases, and 21 bases lay in between. This CDR3 is CASSLERGAGGSAQHF. The CDR3 nucleotides read TGTGCCAGCAGCTTAGAACGGGGGGCCGGCGGATCGGCCCAGCATTTT.

This clone was detected only once. The chain employs TRBV6-6 and TRBJ1-5; 9 bases line up with TRBD1. V was pared by 3 bases and J by 6 bases, with 3 bases of the junction left unmatched. Germline lookup yields CDR1 MNHNY and CDR2 SVGAGI (reference sequence). This CDR3 contains 14 residues. This CDR3 is CASSYGQGFQPQHF. CDR3 bases: TGTGCCAGCAGTTATGGACAGGGGTTTCAGCCCCAGCATTTT.

Here the CDR3 reads CASSRIQGPYNEQFF. The CDR3 nucleotides read TGTGCCAGCAGCCGTATACAGGGGCCCTACAATGAGCAGTTCTTC. This chain links TRBV7-6 with TRBJ2-1, with 7 bases that match TRBD1. Germline assignment: CDR1 SGHVS and CDR2 FNYEAQ. The CDR3 extends over 15 amino acids. The J segment lost 2 bases and the V segment lost 5 bases, leaving 6 bases of the junction unmatched.

This rearrangement joins TRBV4-1 to TRBJ1-1, with 9 bases matching TRBD1. Germline CDR1 MGHRA, CDR2 YSYEKL. The CDR3 has 15 amino acids. J gave up 7 bases and V 1 base, and 7 bases lay outside the gene matches. CDR3 in DNA: TGCGCCAGCAGCCAAGGGGGACAGGGAAGGAGTGAAGCTTTCTTT. Protein: CASSQGGQGRSEAFF.

This chain connects TRBV28 to TRBJ1-1; D call uncertain. The CDR3 sequence is 13 residues long. The V end lost 4 bases, the J end lost 6 bases, and 12 bases lay between the germline ends. Germline CDR1 is MDHEN and CDR2 is SYDVKM. CDR3 in DNA: TGTGCCAGCAGTTCCCCCTACAGCGCTGAAGCTTTCTTT. Protein sequence: CASSSPYSAEAFF.